This T cell receptor beta chain was sequenced for a study of shared clonotypes between healthy human individuals. Study-wide background: Donors consisted of a couple of women and a few men between 18 and 49.

V was pared by 4 bases and J by 6 bases, with 16 bases between. This CDR3 region has 15 residues. Germline V gene sequence: CDR1 SGDLS, CDR2 YYNGEE. Roughly 200 ng DNA, approximately 30,000 T cell genomes, went into each sorted-subset replicate PCR. The assay was immunoSEQ multiplex PCR, and TCRdb's table has in-frame clones only and misses some. The data contain about 300,000 clones, about 74% of them singletons. With regard to this clone: Its specificity is unknown.

The study's findings and limits: Of the naive CD4 clonotypes, about 5% were shared across four donors. Researchers sampled blood only, noting tissue repertoires likely differ.

The TCR originated in a man aged 30-40 years in good health. The rearrangement links TRBV9 to TRBJ2-2; possible D gene TRBD1, 6 bases. Input material: memory CD4+ T cells sorted from blood. Subset noted: CD45RA-negative fraction. The CDR3 sequence is CASSPRTASPGELFF. The CDR3 DNA sequence: TGTGCCAGCAGCCCCCGGACAGCGTCGCCCGGGGAGCTGTTTTTT.